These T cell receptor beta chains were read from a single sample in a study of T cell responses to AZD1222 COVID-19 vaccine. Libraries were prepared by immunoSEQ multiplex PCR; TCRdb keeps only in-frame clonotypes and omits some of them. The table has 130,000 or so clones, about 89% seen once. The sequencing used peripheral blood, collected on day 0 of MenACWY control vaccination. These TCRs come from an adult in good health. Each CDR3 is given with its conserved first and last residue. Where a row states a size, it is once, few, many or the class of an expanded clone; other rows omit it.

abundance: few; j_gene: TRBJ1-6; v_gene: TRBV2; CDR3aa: CASSEHPNSPLHF
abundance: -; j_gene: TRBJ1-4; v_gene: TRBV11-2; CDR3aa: CASSLARGRVNEKLFF
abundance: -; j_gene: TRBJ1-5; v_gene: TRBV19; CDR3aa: CASSIAGVGNQPQHF
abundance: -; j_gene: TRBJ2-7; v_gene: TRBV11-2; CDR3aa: CASSLDRYEQYF
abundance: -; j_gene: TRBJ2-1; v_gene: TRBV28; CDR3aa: CASSLRPQSGSYNEQFF
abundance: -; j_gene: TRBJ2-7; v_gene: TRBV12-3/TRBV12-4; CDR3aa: CASSLELSYEQYF
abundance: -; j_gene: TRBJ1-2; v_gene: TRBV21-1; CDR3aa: CASSKVGPGRANYGYTF
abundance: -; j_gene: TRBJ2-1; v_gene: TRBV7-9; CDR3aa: CASSPPFGTPYNEQFF
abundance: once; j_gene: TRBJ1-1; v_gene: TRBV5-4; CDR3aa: CASSARQVSEAFF
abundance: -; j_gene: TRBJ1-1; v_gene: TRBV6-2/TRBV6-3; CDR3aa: CASSNRGAGTEAFF
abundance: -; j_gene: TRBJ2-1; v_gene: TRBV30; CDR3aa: CAWSRLALRDEQFF
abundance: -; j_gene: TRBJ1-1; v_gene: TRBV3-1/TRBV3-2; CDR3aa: CASSQGGTVEAFF
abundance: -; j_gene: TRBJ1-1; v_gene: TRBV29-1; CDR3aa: CSVEDPGSEAFF
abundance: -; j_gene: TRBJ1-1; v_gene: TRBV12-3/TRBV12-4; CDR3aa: CASSLRGGAFF
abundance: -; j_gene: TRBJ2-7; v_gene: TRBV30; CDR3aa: CAWGAGQGNSYEQYF
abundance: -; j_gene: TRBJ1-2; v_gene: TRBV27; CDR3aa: CASSLDGEAYGYTF
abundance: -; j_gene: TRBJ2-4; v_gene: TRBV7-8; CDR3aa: CASSHTPGLAKNIQYF
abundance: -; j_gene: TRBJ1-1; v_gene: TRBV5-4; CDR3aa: CASSADLQGGTEAFF
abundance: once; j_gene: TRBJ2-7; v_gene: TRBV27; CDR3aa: CASSLRLSFYEQYF
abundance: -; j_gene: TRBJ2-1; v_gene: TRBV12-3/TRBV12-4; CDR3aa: CASSQRTYPGFF
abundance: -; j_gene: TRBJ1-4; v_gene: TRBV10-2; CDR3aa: CASSRLGEKLFF
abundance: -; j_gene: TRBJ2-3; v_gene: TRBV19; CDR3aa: CASSIRGADTQYF
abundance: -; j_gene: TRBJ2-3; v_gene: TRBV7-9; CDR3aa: CASSLTREADTQYF
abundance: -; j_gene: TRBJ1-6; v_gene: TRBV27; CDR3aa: CASSLSGRGFSRGTGTSPLHF
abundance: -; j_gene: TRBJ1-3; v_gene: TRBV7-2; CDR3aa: CASSGRASSGNTIYF
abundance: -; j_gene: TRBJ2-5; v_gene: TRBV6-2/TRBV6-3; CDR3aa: CASSQGLAPYQETQYF
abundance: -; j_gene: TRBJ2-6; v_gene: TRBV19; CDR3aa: CASSIGLRSGANVLTF
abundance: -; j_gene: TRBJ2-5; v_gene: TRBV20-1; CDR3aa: CSARNHETQYF
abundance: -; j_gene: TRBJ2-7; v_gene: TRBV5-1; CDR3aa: CASSGTGLVEQYF
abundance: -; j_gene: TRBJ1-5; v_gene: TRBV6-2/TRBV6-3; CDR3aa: CASSYSSRGYQPQHF
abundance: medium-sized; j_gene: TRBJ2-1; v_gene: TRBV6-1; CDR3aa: CASSEEEGRINEQFF
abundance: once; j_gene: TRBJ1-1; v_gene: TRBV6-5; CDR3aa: CASSPSQAMNTEAFF
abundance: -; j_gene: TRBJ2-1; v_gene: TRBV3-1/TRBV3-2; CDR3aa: CASSPDSESYNEQFF
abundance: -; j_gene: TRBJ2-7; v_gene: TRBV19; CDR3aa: CASSVVLGTGSYEQYF
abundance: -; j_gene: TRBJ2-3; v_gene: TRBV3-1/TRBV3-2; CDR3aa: CASSGVRDTQYF
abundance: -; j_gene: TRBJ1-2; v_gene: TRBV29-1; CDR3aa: CSEGTGDGYTF
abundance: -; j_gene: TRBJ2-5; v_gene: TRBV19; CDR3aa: CASSLGPAETQYF